Given below is one TCR beta chain in context. Antigen: not known. These data originate in a study of shared clonotypes between healthy human individuals. Study-wide results and limits: Naive subsets tended to show greater estimated richness than memory subsets.

Assay runs were performed at deep level. Assay used: immunoSEQ multiplex PCR; TCRdb lists only in-frame clones, some missing. The sample lists about 800,000 clones; about 96% were seen once. The germline V and J ends were trimmed by 2 bases and 4 bases, with 15 bases remaining between them. CDR1 MNHEY and CDR2 SVGAGI come from the germline V gene. The CDR3 length is 16 residues. Naive-designated CD8 cells lacked CD45RO, were positively enriched for CCR7, and omitted terminally differentiated effector memory CD45RA+ cells. Material: naive CD8+ T cells sorted from blood. The rearrangement uses TRBV6-5 and TRBJ2-1; possibly TRBD1 or TRBD2 for D (6 bases each). The source is a man in his thirties or forties in good health. The DNA for the CDR3 is TGTGCCAGCAGTTACGGGGGGCCGCGTTTATACAATGAGCAGTTCTTC. Translating gives CASSYGGPRLYNEQFF.